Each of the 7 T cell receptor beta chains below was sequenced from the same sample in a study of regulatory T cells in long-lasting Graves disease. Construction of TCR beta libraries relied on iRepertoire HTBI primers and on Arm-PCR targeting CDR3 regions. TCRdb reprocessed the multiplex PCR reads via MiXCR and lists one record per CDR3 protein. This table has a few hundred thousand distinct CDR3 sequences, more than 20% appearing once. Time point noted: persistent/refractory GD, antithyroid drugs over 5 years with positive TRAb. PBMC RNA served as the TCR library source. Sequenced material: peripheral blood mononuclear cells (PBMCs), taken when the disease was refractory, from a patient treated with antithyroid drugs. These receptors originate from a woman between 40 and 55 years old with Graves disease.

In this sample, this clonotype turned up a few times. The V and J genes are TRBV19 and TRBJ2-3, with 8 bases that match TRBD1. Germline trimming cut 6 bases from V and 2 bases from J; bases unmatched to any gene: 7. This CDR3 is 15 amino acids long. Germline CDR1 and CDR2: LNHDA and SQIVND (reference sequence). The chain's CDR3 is CASRSGQGYTDTQYF. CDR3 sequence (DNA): TGTGCCAGTAGGAGTGGACAGGGTTACACAGATACGCAGTATTTT.

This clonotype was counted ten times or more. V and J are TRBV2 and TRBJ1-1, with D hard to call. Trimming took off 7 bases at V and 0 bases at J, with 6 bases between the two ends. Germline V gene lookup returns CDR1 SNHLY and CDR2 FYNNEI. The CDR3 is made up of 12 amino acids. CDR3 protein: CASTFLNTEAFF. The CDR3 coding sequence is TGTGCCAGCACCTTCCTGAACACTGAAGCTTTCTTT.

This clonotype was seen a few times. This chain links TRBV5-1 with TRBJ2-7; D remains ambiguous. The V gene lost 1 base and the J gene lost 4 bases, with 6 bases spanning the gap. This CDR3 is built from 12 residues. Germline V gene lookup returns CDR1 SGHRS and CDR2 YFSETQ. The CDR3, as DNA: TGCGCCAGCAGCTTGACGCTGTACGAGCAGTACTTC. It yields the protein CASSLTLYEQYF.

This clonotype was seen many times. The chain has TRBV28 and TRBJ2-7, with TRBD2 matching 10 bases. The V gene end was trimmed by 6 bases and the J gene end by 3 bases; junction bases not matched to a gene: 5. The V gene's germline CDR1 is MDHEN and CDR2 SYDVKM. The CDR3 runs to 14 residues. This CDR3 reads CASSLAGVSYEQYF. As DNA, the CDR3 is TGTGCCAGCAGCCTAGCGGGAGTGAGCTACGAGCAGTACTTC.

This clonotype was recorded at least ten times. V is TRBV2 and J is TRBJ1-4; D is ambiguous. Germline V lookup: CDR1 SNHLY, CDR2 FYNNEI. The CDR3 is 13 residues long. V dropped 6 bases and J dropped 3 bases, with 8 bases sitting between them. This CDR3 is CASREPPNEKLFF. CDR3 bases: TGTGCCAGCAGGGAACCGCCTAATGAAAAACTGTTTTTT.

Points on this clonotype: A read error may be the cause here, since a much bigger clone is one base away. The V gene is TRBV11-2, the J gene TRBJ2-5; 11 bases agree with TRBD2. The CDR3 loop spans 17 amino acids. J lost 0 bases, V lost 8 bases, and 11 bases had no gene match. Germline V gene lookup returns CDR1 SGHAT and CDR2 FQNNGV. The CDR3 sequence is CASGLGLAGQYQETQYF. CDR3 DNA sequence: TGTGCCAGCGGCCTCGGACTAGCGGGCCAGTACCAAGAGACCCAGTACTTC.

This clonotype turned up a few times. The CDR3 coding sequence is TGTGCCACCAGCAGAGATTCGAGGGCTGGTCAGCCCCAGCATTTT. Its protein is CATSRDSRAGQPQHF. The chain recombines TRBV15 with TRBJ1-5; D is unresolved. The CDR3 loop spans 15 amino acids. Trimming cost V 0 bases and J 6 bases, with 12 bases left between them. CDR1 is LNHNV, CDR2 YYDKDF, per germline (reference sequence).